The clone carrying this TCR beta chain has just one count. Authors' analysis steps: Reference gene primer amplification gave nucleated cell count estimates. The repertoire was sequenced with immunoSEQ multiplex PCR; TCRdb's copy has only in-frame clones and lacks some. V, J and clone size are taken as reported in that table, and D and trimming were inferred from the DNA itself. The sample carries tens of thousands of clones, 86% recorded once. The V end lost 4 bases, the J end lost 5 bases, and 8 bases lay between the germline ends. The CDR3 is made up of 13 amino acids. Per the germline V gene, CDR1 is SGHTA and CDR2 is FQGTGA. These data are taken from a study of blood T cell repertoires in COVID-19. Study-level information: Donors in the United States, Italy and Spain gave samples during acute or convalescent COVID-19.

The clonotype comes from a woman older than 75 in a cohort sampled during active or convalescent COVID-19. Sequencing was carried out using peripheral blood. This chain connects TRBV7-3 to TRBJ2-2; D unresolved. The CDR3 DNA sequence: TGTGCCAGCAGCTCCACAGTGACCGGGGAGCTGTTTTTT. The encoded protein is CASSSTVTGELFF.